This T cell receptor (beta chain) was obtained from a study of T cell clones after liver transplantation. The study, taken as a whole, reports: Graft donor-reactive T cells possibly entered the graft instead of undergoing deletion.

Sequenced by immunoSEQ multiplex PCR; TCRdb stores in-frame clones only, minus some. The sample yields 50,000 to 60,000 clones, about 71% seen once. The length of the CDR3 is 16 residues. Germline assignment: CDR1 LNHDA and CDR2 SQIVND (reference sequence). The junction had 12 bases not matched to a gene; V was cut back by 5 bases and J by 7 bases. Regarding this clone: Its antigen is not known.

The chain carries TRBV19 and TRBJ2-2, with 8 bases fitting TRBD1. The sample was CD4+ T cells from blood, taken at the roughly 15-month timepoint. This sequence was found in a human patient who received a liver transplant. Some T cells may trace back to the graft donor. CDR3 protein: CASSFLAGGNSGELFF. Written as DNA, the CDR3 is TGTGCCAGTAGTTTCCTGGCAGGGGGCAATAGCGGGGAGCTGTTTTTT.